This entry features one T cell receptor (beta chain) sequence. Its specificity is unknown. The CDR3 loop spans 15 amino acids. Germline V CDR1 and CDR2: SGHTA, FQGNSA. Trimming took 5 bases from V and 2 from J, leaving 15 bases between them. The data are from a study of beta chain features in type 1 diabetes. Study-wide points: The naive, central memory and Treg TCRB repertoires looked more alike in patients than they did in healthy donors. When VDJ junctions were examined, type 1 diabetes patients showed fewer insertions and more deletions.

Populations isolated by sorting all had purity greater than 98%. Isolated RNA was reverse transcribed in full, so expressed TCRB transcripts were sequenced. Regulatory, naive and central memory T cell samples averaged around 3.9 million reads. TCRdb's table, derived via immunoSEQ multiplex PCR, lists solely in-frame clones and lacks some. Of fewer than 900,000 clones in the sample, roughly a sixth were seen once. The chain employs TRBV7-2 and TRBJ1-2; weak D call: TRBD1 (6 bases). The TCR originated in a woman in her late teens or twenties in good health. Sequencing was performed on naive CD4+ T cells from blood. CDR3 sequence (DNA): TGTGCCAGCAGCCAAATGAGCACAGGGAACTATGGCTACACCTTC. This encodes CASSQMSTGNYGYTF. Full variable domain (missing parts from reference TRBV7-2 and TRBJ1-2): GAGVSQSPSNKVTEKGKDVELRCDPISGHTALYWYRQSLGQGLEFLIYFQGNSAPDKSGLPSDRFSAERTGGSVSTLTIQRTQQEDSAVYLCASSQMSTGNYGYTFGSGTRLTVV.